This T cell receptor beta chain was identified during a study of shared clonotypes between healthy human individuals. Notes on the study in general: A reduction in generation probabilities was seen for non-shared clonotypes relative to those shared by all four donors. In several donors, roughly 5.2% of naive CD4 clonotypes appeared in common.

Each replicate PCR on the sorted subsets used about 0.2 ug DNA (approximately 33,000 T cell genomes). The table came from immunoSEQ multiplex PCR; TCRdb's copy has only in-frame clones and leaves some out. Of more than 2 million clones in the sample, 90% to 95% were seen once. Every contributor of samples was a Caucasian grown-up residing in Nashville, Tennessee. On this clone: Its antigen is still unknown.

The source material was naive CD4+ T cells sorted from blood. Subset of the sample: CD45RA+ positively selected. The sequence came from a man aged 18-30 years in good health.

CDR3 residues: CASSSKTSGGHEQFF. DNA of the CDR3: TGTGCCAGCAGCTCCAAGACTAGCGGGGGACACGAGCAGTTCTTC. This chain uses TRBV5-4 with TRBJ2-1; TRBD2 agrees at 12 bases. After removal of 3 bases from V and 10 bases from J, the junction contained 8 bases not matched to a gene. CDR1 is SGHNT and CDR2 is YYREEE in the germline V gene (reference sequence). This CDR3 is built from 15 residues.